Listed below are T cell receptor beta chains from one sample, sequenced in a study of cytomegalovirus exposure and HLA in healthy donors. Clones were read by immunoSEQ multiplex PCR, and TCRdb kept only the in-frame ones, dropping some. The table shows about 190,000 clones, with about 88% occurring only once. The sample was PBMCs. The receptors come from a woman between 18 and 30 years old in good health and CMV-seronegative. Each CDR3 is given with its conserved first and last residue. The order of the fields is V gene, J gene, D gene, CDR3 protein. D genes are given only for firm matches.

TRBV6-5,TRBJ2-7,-,CASRPGARREQYF
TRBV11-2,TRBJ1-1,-,CASSWGGNTEAFF
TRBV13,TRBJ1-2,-,CASSLASRGKYGYTF
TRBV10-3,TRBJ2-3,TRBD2,CAISGSGGGADTQYF
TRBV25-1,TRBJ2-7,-,CASPEGGAPYEQYF
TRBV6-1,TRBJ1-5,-,CASSLGASGNQPQHF
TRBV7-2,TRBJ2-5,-,CASSLGGGGGRETQYF
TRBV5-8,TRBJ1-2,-,CASKRLEGTIYGYTF
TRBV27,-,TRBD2,CASSPGLAVGSYEQYF
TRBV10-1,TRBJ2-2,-,CASSEPSGNTGELFF
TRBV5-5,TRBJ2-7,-,CASSLTGSPYEQYF
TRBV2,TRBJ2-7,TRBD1,CASRATGSGEQYF
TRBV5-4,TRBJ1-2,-,CASSLGGTPRNYGYTF
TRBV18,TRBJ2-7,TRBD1,CASSPILQGVSSYEQYF
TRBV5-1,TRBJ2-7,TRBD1,CASSPLSAGQGSYEQYF
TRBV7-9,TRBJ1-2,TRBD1,CASSSGTVNYAYTF
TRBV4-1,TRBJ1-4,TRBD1,CASSQVGTGREKLFF
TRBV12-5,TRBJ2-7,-,CASGLIPGSEQYF
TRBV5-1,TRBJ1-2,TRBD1,CASSSGQDHYGYTF
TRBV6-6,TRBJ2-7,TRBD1,CASSYGEQGGEQYF
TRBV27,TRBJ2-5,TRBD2,CASSIGGGGQETQYF
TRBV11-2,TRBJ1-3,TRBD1,CASSLVRQGQGYGNTIYF
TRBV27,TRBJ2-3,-,CASSLNNRESDTQYF
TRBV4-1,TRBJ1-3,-,CASSLEGLSGNTIYF
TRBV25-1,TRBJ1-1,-,CASEAGANTEAFF
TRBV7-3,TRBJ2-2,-,CASSPRQGGTGELFF
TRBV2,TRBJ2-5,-,CASALRSVQETQYF
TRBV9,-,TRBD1,CASSRGRDRLAGEQYF
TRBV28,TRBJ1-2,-,CASSLLYRELANYGYTF
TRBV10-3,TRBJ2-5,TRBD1,CAISDTGEETQYF
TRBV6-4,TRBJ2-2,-,CASSERTGEAGELFF
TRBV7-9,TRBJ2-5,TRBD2,CASSLRSGGETQYF
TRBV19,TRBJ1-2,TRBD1,CASSPPGQGGYTF
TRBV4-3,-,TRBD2,CASRHGTSGSYEQYF
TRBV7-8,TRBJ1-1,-,CASSLAELVYRENTEAFF
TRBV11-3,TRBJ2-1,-,CASSSTSGMGSYNEQFF
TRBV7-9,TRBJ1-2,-,CASSLQGLANYGYTF
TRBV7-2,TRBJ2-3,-,CAIRGAGNTQYF
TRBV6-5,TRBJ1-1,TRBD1,CASSSPLGQVKTEAFF
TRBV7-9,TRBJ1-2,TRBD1,CASSSYIGDREDIYGYTF
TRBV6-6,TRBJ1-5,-,CASSYRGSNQPQHF
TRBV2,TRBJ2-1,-,CASSEAPHNERFF
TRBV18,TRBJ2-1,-,CASSPAGSYNEQFF
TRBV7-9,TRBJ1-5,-,CASSYSEPNQPQHF
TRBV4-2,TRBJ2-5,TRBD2,CASSQDGTSGGETQYF